This TCR beta chain was sequenced for a study of blood T cell repertoires in COVID-19. As for the study in general: Researchers got acute and convalescent COVID-19 samples from the United States, Italy and Spain. Sample material is recorded as cDNA or gDNA derived from T cells, B-cell-depleted T cells, or PBMCs.

This clone has only one observation. In the source study's methods: Amplification with reference gene primers provided the estimates of nucleated cell counts. Method: immunoSEQ multiplex PCR; TCRdb's copy keeps in-frame clones and lacks some. V and J calls and clone size come straight from that table; D and trimming were deduced from the DNA. This sample has under 200,000 clones, with approximately 86% found just once. Germline values: CDR1 SEHNR, CDR2 FQNEAQ (reference sequence). V dropped 5 bases and J dropped 3; count of bases not matched to a gene: 8. This CDR3 contains 15 residues. The receptor comes from a man between 18 and 29 years old with acute or convalescent COVID-19. Sequenced material: peripheral blood. The chain joins TRBV7-9 to TRBJ2-7, with TRBD1 matching over 9 bases. CDR3 amino acids: CASSQIGTGIYEQYF. CDR3 bases: TGTGCCAGCAGCCAAATCGGGACAGGGATCTACGAGCAGTACTTC.